This T cell receptor (beta chain) was recovered during a study of blood T cells in healthy people across ages. General study results and limits: The fall in TCR beta diversity per million T cells was roughly linear with age.

The second PCR ran roughly 7 to 12 cycles with a sample-barcoded 5' primer and J-beta primers. TCRdb analysed the 5' RACE reads with MiXCR anew, one entry per CDR3 protein. Of 780,000 or so distinct CDR3 sequences in the sample, roughly 50% were seen once. Trimming cost V 3 bases and J 6 bases, with 15 bases left between them. This CDR3 comprises 14 residues. As to this clonotype: Its antigen is unidentified.

The chain uses TRBV12-3 or TRBV12-4 and TRBJ2-7, with a weak D call TRBD2 (5 bases). This TCR came from an elderly man in good health. Material for sequencing was blood. The CDR3 DNA follows: TGTGCCAGCAGTTTCAATCCGGGATCGGCCGAGCAGTACTTC. It yields the protein CASSFNPGSAEQYF.